This T cell receptor (beta chain) was documented in a study of T cells in Graves' hyperthyroidism and ophthalmopathy. Between the trimmed V and J ends, which lost 10 bases and 7 bases, there was a span of 19 bases. This CDR3 region has 13 residues. Germline V CDR1 and CDR2: ENHRY, SYGVKD. Template material for amplifying TCR beta CDR3 regions consisted of RNA transcripts. First-round RT-PCR with HTBI primers amplified the TCR CDR3 region. TCRdb re-derived calls from the multiplex PCR reads in MiXCR, one entry per CDR3 protein. The table shows hundreds of thousands of distinct CDR3 sequences, with 14% occurring only once.

The source is a woman between 18 and 29 years old with Graves' hyperthyroidism. The sample comprised blood. The chain is built from TRBV10-3 and TRBJ2-5, with D maybe TRBD1 (6 bases). This CDR3 is CATGPGVLGTQYF. CDR3 nucleotides: TGTGCCACCGGGCCAGGGGTCCTCGGGACCCAGTACTTC.